This is a list of T cell receptor beta chains from one sample in a study of blood T cells in healthy people across ages. TCRdb re-analysed the 5' RACE reads in MiXCR, keeping a single row per CDR3 protein. The profile shows about a million distinct CDR3 sequences, around 54% of them singletons. The specimen sequenced was blood. All receptors derive from a woman aged 60-75 years in good health. CDR3s include the opening cysteine and the closing phenylalanine or tryptophan. A D gene is named only where the DNA matches it firmly. Size values are once, few and many counts, or a class for expanded clones, and some rows have none.

D,V,J,size,DNA,CDR3
TRBD2,TRBV5-1,TRBJ2-1,NA,TGCTCCAGCAGCTTGGTGATAGCGGGGACCCTTGATGAGCAGTTCTTC,CSSSLVIAGTLDEQFF
TRBD2,TRBV12-3/TRBV12-4,TRBJ2-1,few,TGTGCCAGCAGACCTAGCGGGAATGAGCAGTTCTTC,CASRPSGNEQFF
NA,TRBV4-3,TRBJ1-2,few,TGCGCCAGCAGCCAAGGTGTAGGGCAGAACTATGGCTACACCTTC,CASSQGVGQNYGYTF
TRBD1,TRBV4-2,TRBJ1-1,NA,TGTGCCAGCAGCCCGACAGGGGTTGAAGCTTTCTTT,CASSPTGVEAFF
NA,TRBV7-2,TRBJ2-5,many,TGTGCCAGCAGCCGCGGTGGCCAAGAGACCCAGTACTTC,CASSRGGQETQYF
NA,TRBV7-8,TRBJ1-1,NA,TGTGCCAGCAGCTTCGGACAAGCGAACACTGAAGCTTTCTTT,CASSFGQANTEAFF
NA,TRBV7-9,TRBJ2-1,NA,TGTGCCAGCAGCCCCCTTAGATCCTGTTCGTACAATGAGCAGTTCTTC,CASSPLRSCSYNEQFF
NA,TRBV10-3,TRBJ1-6,many,TGTGCCATCAGTGAGCAGAATTCACCCCTCCACTTT,CAISEQNSPLHF
NA,TRBV25-1,TRBJ2-7,NA,TGTGCCAGCAGTGAATGGGTGGCAGGCGGGCAGTACTTC,CASSEWVAGGQYF
TRBD1,TRBV10-3,TRBJ2-5,NA,TGTGCCATCAGTGGGGACAGGGGACGCGAGACCCAGTACTTC,CAISGDRGRETQYF
NA,TRBV7-2,TRBJ2-3,many,TGTGCCAGCAGCTTGTCCGGGGGCACAGATACGCAGTATTTT,CASSLSGGTDTQYF
NA,TRBV20-1,TRBJ2-7,NA,TGCAGTACCCAGAGTAGGGGAGGCGAGCAGTACTTC,CSTQSRGGEQYF
NA,TRBV12-3/TRBV12-4,TRBJ1-5,few,TGTGCCAGCAGTTTTACAGGGAATCAGCCCCAGCATTTT,CASSFTGNQPQHF
NA,TRBV4-1,TRBJ2-5,NA,TGCGCCAGCAGCCAACTTCAGGGTGCGGAGACCCAGTACTTC,CASSQLQGAETQYF
TRBD2,TRBV5-1,TRBJ2-3,NA,TGCGCCAGCAGCACGGGAACTAGCGGAGGGGGAGATACGCAGTATTTT,CASSTGTSGGGDTQYF
NA,TRBV12-3/TRBV12-4,TRBJ1-5,NA,TGTGCCAGCAGTTCTAGCCGGCTTTGGGGCAATAGCAATCAGCCCCAGCATTTT,CASSSSRLWGNSNQPQHF
NA,TRBV12-3/TRBV12-4,TRBJ2-3,NA,TGTGCCAGCAGTTTCAACCCGGTTAGCACAGATACGCAGTATTTT,CASSFNPVSTDTQYF
TRBD2,TRBV5-1,TRBJ2-1,NA,TGCGCCAGCAGCTTGTACGGGACTAATAATGAGCAGTTCTTC,CASSLYGTNNEQFF
NA,TRBV4-1,TRBJ2-7,few,TGCGCCAGCAGCCTGACTTCTTGGCGGGTCGAGCAGTACTTC,CASSLTSWRVEQYF
NA,TRBV9,TRBJ2-7,few,TGTGCCAGCAGTGTGGAGGGACGGTATACCTACGAGCAGTACTTC,CASSVEGRYTYEQYF
TRBD2,TRBV20-1,TRBJ2-4,once,TGCAGTGCTAGACTAGCGGGAGGGAGTGGAAACATTCAGTACTTC,CSARLAGGSGNIQYF
NA,TRBV20-1,TRBJ2-1,NA,TGCAGTGCAAGGGACCCCTTGGGGTACAATGAGCAGTTCTTC,CSARDPLGYNEQFF
NA,TRBV12-3/TRBV12-4,TRBJ1-6,NA,TGTGCCAGCAGTTTCGAGGGAAGTAATTCACCCCTCCACTTT,CASSFEGSNSPLHF
NA,TRBV10-3,TRBJ2-1,NA,TGTGCCATCAGGGCAGCGGGTTCGACTACTTACAATGAGCAGTTCTTC,CAIRAAGSTTYNEQFF
NA,TRBV9,TRBJ1-2,NA,TGTGCCAGCAGCTCCGGTTCGACCTATGGCTACACCTTC,CASSSGSTYGYTF
NA,TRBV6-1,TRBJ2-5,NA,TGTGCCAGCATCCCGGGGCAAGAGACCCAGTACTTC,CASIPGQETQYF
NA,TRBV4-1,TRBJ2-3,NA,TGCGCTAGCAGCCAAGTGTCCAGCACAGATACGCAGTATTTT,CASSQVSSTDTQYF
NA,TRBV18,TRBJ2-7,NA,TGTGCCAGCTCCCCAAGTTTGGGTACGGGCTACGAGCAGTACTTC,CASSPSLGTGYEQYF
TRBD2,TRBV29-1,TRBJ2-4,NA,TGCAGCGTTGAGGTGCGGCAGTGGGGGAGGGACATTCAGTACTTC,CSVEVRQWGRDIQYF
NA,TRBV20-1,TRBJ1-6,NA,TGCAGTGCTAGAGGGGGAGGGGTTGCTTCACCCCTCCACTTT,CSARGGGVASPLHF
TRBD1,TRBV29-1,TRBJ1-1,NA,TGCAGCGTTGAAGACGTGACCGGGACAGGGTCTTACACTGAAGCTTTCTTT,CSVEDVTGTGSYTEAFF
TRBD2,TRBV7-2,TRBJ2-3,few,TGTGCCAGCAGCTTACGACTAGCGGGAGCAGCAGATACGCAGTATTTT,CASSLRLAGAADTQYF
NA,TRBV7-2,TRBJ1-5,NA,TGTGCCAGCAGCTTAGTCCACGAAAATCAGCCCCAGCATTTT,CASSLVHENQPQHF
NA,TRBV6-2/TRBV6-3,TRBJ1-2,NA,TGTGCCAGCAGGCTCAGGGTAGGGAATGGCTACACCTTC,CASRLRVGNGYTF
TRBD1,TRBV2,TRBJ2-6,few,TGTGCCAGCAGTTCTAGACAGGGGGGGACTGGGGCCAACGTCCTGACTTTC,CASSSRQGGTGANVLTF
TRBD2,TRBV20-1,TRBJ2-3,NA,TGCAGTGCAAAACTAGCGGGCACAGATACGCAGTATTTT,CSAKLAGTDTQYF
TRBD2,TRBV5-1,TRBJ2-7,NA,TGCGCCAGCAACCCGGGACTAGCGGCCTACGAGCAGTACTTC,CASNPGLAAYEQYF
TRBD1,TRBV11-2,TRBJ1-2,few,TGTGCCAGCAGCCTAAACACAGGGGGCGAGTTTGGCTACACCTTC,CASSLNTGGEFGYTF
TRBD2,TRBV4-2,TRBJ2-5,few,TGTGCCAGCAGCCAATCTCTGGCTAGCGGGAGTGGTGAGCAGTACTTC,CASSQSLASGSGEQYF
NA,TRBV12-3/TRBV12-4,TRBJ2-1,many,TGTGCCAGCAGTTTTACTAACCTGCAGTTCTTC,CASSFTNLQFF
NA,TRBV20-1,TRBJ2-1,NA,TGCAGTGCCTGGGGAGGTTACGAGCAGTTCTTC,CSAWGGYEQFF
TRBD2,TRBV10-3,TRBJ2-1,NA,TGTGCCATCAGTGAGTCGGGCCCGACTAGCGCGCTCGGCAATGAGCAGTTCTTC,CAISESGPTSALGNEQFF
NA,TRBV5-6,TRBJ2-7,NA,TGTGCCAGCAGCCGTTTCTGGACTGGCTACGAGCAGTACTTC,CASSRFWTGYEQYF
NA,TRBV7-2,TRBJ2-7,NA,TGTGCCAGCAGCTTAGACCAATCTAGCTACGAGCAGTACTTC,CASSLDQSSYEQYF
NA,TRBV6-5,TRBJ2-3,NA,TGTGCCAGCAGGAGGGGACCCACAGATACGCAGTATTTT,CASRRGPTDTQYF
TRBD1,TRBV3-1,TRBJ1-2,few,TGTGCCAGCAGCCCCTCGACAGGGGCTGGCTACACCTTC,CASSPSTGAGYTF
TRBD2,TRBV20-1,TRBJ2-1,NA,TGCAGTGCTAGGCCGGTCGGGAGGACGTCGGAAAACGAGCAGTTCTTC,CSARPVGRTSENEQFF
TRBD2,TRBV10-1,TRBJ2-7,NA,TGCGCCAGCAGTATCACTAGCGGGACCGAGCAGTACTTC,CASSITSGTEQYF
NA,TRBV20-1,TRBJ2-1,NA,TGCAGTGCGTTCCCCGGAGATGACTACTACAATGAGCAGTTCTTC,CSAFPGDDYYNEQFF
NA,TRBV7-9,TRBJ1-4,NA,TGTGCCAGCAGCTCAACAGCGAATAATGAAAAACTGTTTTTT,CASSSTANNEKLFF
TRBD2,TRBV6-1,TRBJ2-5,NA,TGTGCCAGCAGTCCAACCACCTTGGCGGGAGGGTTTGAGACCCAGTACTTC,CASSPTTLAGGFETQYF
NA,TRBV28,TRBJ2-6,NA,TGTGCCAGCAGTACCCAAAGGGTCTCTGGGGCCAACGTCCTGACTTTC,CASSTQRVSGANVLTF
NA,TRBV7-2,TRBJ2-1,NA,TGTGCCAGCAGCCGGACTCCTGTCACGGAGCAGTTCTTC,CASSRTPVTEQFF
NA,TRBV2,TRBJ2-7,NA,TGTGCCAGCGGTGGGACACCGTACGAGCAGTACTTC,CASGGTPYEQYF
NA,TRBV29-1,TRBJ1-4,NA,TGCAGCGCACAAACTAATGAAAAACTGTTTTTT,CSAQTNEKLFF
TRBD1,TRBV29-1,TRBJ1-1,NA,TGCAGCGTTCTAAGACAGGGTAACACTGAAGCTTTCTTT,CSVLRQGNTEAFF
TRBD2,TRBV5-6,TRBJ2-5,NA,TGTGCCAGCAGCAAGGGACTACTCCTTTTCGAGACCCAGTACTTC,CASSKGLLLFETQYF
NA,TRBV4-2,TRBJ2-5,NA,TGTGCCAGCAGGCAATTGGGCAGGGGCATCCAAGAGACCCAGTACTTC,CASRQLGRGIQETQYF